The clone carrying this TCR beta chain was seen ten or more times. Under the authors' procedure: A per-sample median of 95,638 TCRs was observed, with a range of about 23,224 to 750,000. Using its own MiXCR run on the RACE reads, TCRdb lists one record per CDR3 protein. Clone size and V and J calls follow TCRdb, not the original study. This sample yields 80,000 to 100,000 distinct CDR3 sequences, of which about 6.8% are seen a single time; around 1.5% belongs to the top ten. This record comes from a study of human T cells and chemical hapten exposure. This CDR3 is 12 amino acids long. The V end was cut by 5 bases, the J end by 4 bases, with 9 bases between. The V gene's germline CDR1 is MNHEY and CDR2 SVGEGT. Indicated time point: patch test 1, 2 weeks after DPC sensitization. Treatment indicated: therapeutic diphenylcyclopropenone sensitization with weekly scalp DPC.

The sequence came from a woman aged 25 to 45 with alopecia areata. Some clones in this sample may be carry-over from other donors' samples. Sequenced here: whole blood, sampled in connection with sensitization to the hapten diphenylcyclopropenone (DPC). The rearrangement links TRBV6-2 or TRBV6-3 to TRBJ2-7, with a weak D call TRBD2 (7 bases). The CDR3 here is CASSRGAYEQYF. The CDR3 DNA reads TGTGCCAGCAGTCGGGGGGCGTACGAGCAGTACTTC.